The clone carrying this T cell receptor beta chain was recorded a few times. The record originates from a study of blood T cell repertoires in COVID-19. Overall study: T cells, B-cell-depleted T cells, or PBMCs provided the cDNA or gDNA that served as material.

Produced via immunoSEQ multiplex PCR; TCRdb's table is partial and in-frame only. The sample lists more than 110,000 clones, about 79% occurring once. Grouping used clinical history reported by participants in a survey and questionnaire. The study counted Cohort 3 donors as recovered given two negative PCRs, clearance, or symptom resolution. The sample taken for sequencing was PBMCs or T cells enriched from blood (not recorded which). The sequence derives from a woman aged 45 to 65 who had recovered from COVID-19.

In nucleotides, the CDR3 is TGTGCCAGCGCAACAACCGTAAATCAGCCCCAGCATTTT. It encodes CASATTVNQPQHF. The rearrangement links TRBV3-1 (or the pseudogene TRBV3-2) to TRBJ1-5; D is uncertain. CDR3 length: 13 residues. The V gene lost 8 bases and the J gene lost 4 bases, with 12 bases spanning the gap. Germline CDR1 is LGHDT and CDR2 is YNNKEL (reference sequence).